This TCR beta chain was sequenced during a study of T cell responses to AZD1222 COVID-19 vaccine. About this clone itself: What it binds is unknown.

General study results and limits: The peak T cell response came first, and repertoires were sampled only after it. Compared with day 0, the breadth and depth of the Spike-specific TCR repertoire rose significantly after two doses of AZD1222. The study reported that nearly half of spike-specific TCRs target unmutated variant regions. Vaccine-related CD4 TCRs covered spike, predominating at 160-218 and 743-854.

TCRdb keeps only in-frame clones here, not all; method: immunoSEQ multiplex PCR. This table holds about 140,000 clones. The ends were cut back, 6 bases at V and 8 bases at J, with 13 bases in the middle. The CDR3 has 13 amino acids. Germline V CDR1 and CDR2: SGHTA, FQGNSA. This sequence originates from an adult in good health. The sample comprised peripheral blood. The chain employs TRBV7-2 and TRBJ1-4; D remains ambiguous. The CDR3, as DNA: TGTGCCAGCAGTAGTCTGTTGGGGGAAAAACTGTTTTTT. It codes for CASSSLLGEKLFF.